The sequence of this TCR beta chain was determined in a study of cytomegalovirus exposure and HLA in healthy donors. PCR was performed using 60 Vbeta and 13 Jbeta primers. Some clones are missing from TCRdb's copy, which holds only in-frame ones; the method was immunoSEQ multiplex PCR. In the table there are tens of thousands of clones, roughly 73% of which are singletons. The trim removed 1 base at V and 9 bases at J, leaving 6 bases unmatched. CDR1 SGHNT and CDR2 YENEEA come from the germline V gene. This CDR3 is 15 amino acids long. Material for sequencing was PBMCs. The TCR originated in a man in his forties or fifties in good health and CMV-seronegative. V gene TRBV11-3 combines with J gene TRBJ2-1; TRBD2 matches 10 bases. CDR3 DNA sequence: TGTGCCAGCAGCTTAGTGTCTAGCGGGAGCGCTGAGCAGTTCTTC. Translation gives CASSLVSSGSAEQFF.